These 23 T cell receptor beta chains originate from one sample sequenced in a study of cytomegalovirus exposure and HLA in healthy donors. The PCR used 60 Vbeta and 13 Jbeta primers. The repertoire was sequenced with immunoSEQ multiplex PCR; TCRdb's copy has only in-frame clones and lacks some. The sample includes 30,000 to 35,000 clones. What was sequenced was PBMCs. The source of these receptors is a woman aged 40 to 50 in good health and CMV-seropositive.

J is TRBJ1-5 and V is TRBV6-5, with no clear D. This CDR3 is built from 15 residues. The V gene's germline CDR1 is MNHEY and CDR2 SVGAGI. V shed 1 base and J shed 3 bases, with 10 bases lying between them. This chain's CDR3 is CASSYLTNNNQPQHF. The CDR3 coding sequence is TGTGCCAGCAGTTACTTGACAAATAACAATCAGCCCCAGCATTTT.

The chain joins TRBV5-6 to TRBJ2-3; no definite D call. In germline, CDR1 is SGHDT, CDR2 YYEEEE. V lost 4 bases and J lost 2, with 2 bases in between. The CDR3 runs to 11 residues. CDR3 residues: CASSLTDTQYF. As DNA, the CDR3 is TGTGCCAGCAGCCTCACAGATACGCAGTATTTT.

The chain uses TRBV6-5 and TRBJ2-7, with 8 bases fitting TRBD1. V lost 6 bases to trimming and J lost 5 bases; unmatched junction nucleotides: 12. The CDR3 is made up of 15 amino acids. Germline-derived CDR1 and CDR2 are MNHEY and SVGAGI. CDR3 amino acids: CASSSTGVDGNEQYF. The DNA of the CDR3 is TGTGCCAGCAGCTCGACAGGGGTCGACGGTAACGAGCAGTACTTC.

V gene TRBV5-5 combines with J gene TRBJ2-2, with D perhaps TRBD2 (5 bases). The V gene's germline CDR1 is SGHKS and CDR2 YYEKEE (reference sequence). CDR3 length equals 15 residues. V was trimmed by 1 base and J by 6 bases, leaving 13 bases between them. The CDR3 here is CASSLYVGSPGELFF. CDR3 coding DNA: TGTGCCAGCAGCTTGTATGTTGGGAGCCCCGGGGAGCTGTTTTTT.

The chain links TRBV29-1 to TRBJ2-3, with unresolved D. Looked up from germline, CDR1 is SQVTM and CDR2 is ANQGSEA. The CDR3 runs to 11 residues. The germline V and J ends were trimmed by 2 bases and 5 bases, with 5 bases remaining between them. The CDR3 nucleotides are TGCAGCGTTGAATTCGTAGATACGCAGTATTTT. It encodes CSVEFVDTQYF.

In nucleotides, the CDR3 is TGCGCCAGCAGCTTGGAGGGTTGGCGGGAACCCTACAATGAGCAGTTCTTC. This gives the protein CASSLEGWREPYNEQFF. The chain links TRBV5-1 to TRBJ2-1, with D perhaps matching TRBD2 (6 bases). Germline CDR1 reads SGHRS; CDR2 reads YFSETQ. This CDR3 is built from 17 residues. With 0 bases removed from V and 2 bases from J, the gap between germline ends came to 15 bases.

V usage is TRBV28 and J usage is TRBJ2-2; a weak D match, TRBD1 (5 bases). The CDR3 is made up of 14 amino acids. Trimming removed 5 bases at V and 7 bases at J, with 14 bases between. Germline V gene sequence: CDR1 MDHEN, CDR2 SYDVKM. The CDR3 DNA reads TGTGCCAGCAGTCCGCAGGGTACCGGCGGGGAGCTGTTTTTT. It codes for CASSPQGTGGELFF.

Written as DNA, the CDR3 is TGTGCCATCAGTGGCGGGACGCTAGGAAAAGAGACCCAGTACTTC. This gives the protein CAISGGTLGKETQYF. The genes are TRBV10-3 and TRBJ2-5; D possibly corresponds to TRBD2 (6 bases). The CDR3 is made up of 15 amino acids. V was trimmed by 4 bases and J by 3 bases, leaving 15 bases between them. CDR1 is ENHRY and CDR2 is SYGVKD in the germline V gene.

The chain has TRBV6-5 and TRBJ1-1; D not resolved. V lost 3 bases, J lost 10 bases, and 18 bases lay in between. Germline values: CDR1 MNHEY, CDR2 SVGAGI. CDR3 length: 14 residues. The CDR3 region has the DNA TGTGCCAGCAGTTATGGCGGACTTCCCAGTGGAGCTTTCTTT. Its protein product is CASSYGGLPSGAFF.

The chain combines TRBV2 with TRBJ2-6; 9 nucleotides align to TRBD1. The length of the CDR3 is 19 residues. Losses at the gene ends were 1 base for V and 2 bases for J; bases not matched to a gene: 9. Germline V CDR1 and CDR2: SNHLY, FYNNEI. The CDR3 DNA sequence: TGTGCCAGCAGTGAAGTAACTTGGGGACAGGGAACTGGGGCCAACGTCCTGACTTTC. Protein product: CASSEVTWGQGTGANVLTF.

The chain employs TRBV19 and TRBJ1-5; TRBD1 agrees at 10 bases. V shed 3 bases, J shed 7 bases, and the junction held 9 bases outside the gene matches. The CDR3 length is 16 residues. The germline gives CDR1 LNHDA, CDR2 SQIVND (reference sequence). The CDR3, as DNA: TGTGCCAGTAGTATCATGTCGGGACAGGGGAAACAGCCCCAGCATTTT. This translates into CASSIMSGQGKQPQHF.

The chain joins TRBV7-9 to TRBJ1-3; tentatively, D is TRBD1 (5 bases). The CDR3 runs 16 residues. V lost 4 bases, J lost 1 base, and 14 bases lay in between. CDR1 is SEHNR, CDR2 FQNEAQ, per germline (reference sequence). CDR3 DNA: TGTGCCAGCAGCTACCAGGGAAGGTTTTCTGGAAACACCATATATTTT. Amino acids: CASSYQGRFSGNTIYF.

The chain employs TRBV5-1 and TRBJ2-1; 7 bases agree with TRBD2. J lost 4 bases, V lost 0 bases, and 7 bases had no gene match. The V gene's germline CDR1 is SGHRS and CDR2 YFSETQ. The CDR3 loop spans 16 amino acids. The CDR3 protein is CASSLAGDYSYNEQFF. CDR3 coding DNA: TGCGCCAGCAGCTTGGCCGGGGACTACTCATACAATGAGCAGTTCTTC.

The J gene is TRBJ1-1, the V gene TRBV5-1; 11 positions match TRBD1. The CDR3 extends over 16 amino acids. Germline V gene lookup returns CDR1 SGHRS and CDR2 YFSETQ. Losses at the gene ends were 3 bases for V and 3 bases for J; bases not matched to a gene: 7. The CDR3 sequence is CASSYGTGGGDTEAFF. In nucleotides, the CDR3 is TGCGCCAGCAGCTACGGGACAGGGGGAGGGGACACTGAAGCTTTCTTT.

The V and J genes are TRBV28 and TRBJ1-2; D is undetermined. V shed 4 bases and J shed 6 bases, with 12 bases lying between them. There are 13 residues in the CDR3. Germline loops: CDR1 MDHEN, CDR2 SYDVKM. For the CDR3, the DNA is TGTGCCAGCAGTTCCGCTTCCGGGGATGGCTACACCTTC. It codes for CASSSASGDGYTF.

The chain couples TRBV7-8 to TRBJ2-5, with 7 nucleotides matching TRBD1. The germline CDR1 and CDR2 sequences are SGHVS and FQNEAQ. This CDR3 region has 16 residues. V lost 5 bases and J lost 1; bases outside the gene matches: 10. CDR3 coding DNA: TGTGCCAGCAGCCGGGGACAGATAACTATCCAAGAGACCCAGTACTTC. Translating gives CASSRGQITIQETQYF.

V and J are TRBV6-5 and TRBJ1-1; tentatively, D is TRBD1 (5 bases). Germline CDR1 reads MNHEY; CDR2 reads SVGAGI. Deletions cut 8 bases from V and 0 bases from J, with 16 bases between. This CDR3 is built from 15 residues. CDR3 sequence (DNA): TGTGCCAGCGGACCCGGGCGGGGGATGAACACTGAAGCTTTCTTT. It codes for CASGPGRGMNTEAFF.

The chain is built from TRBV9 and TRBJ2-6; 9 positions match TRBD1. The germline V gene has CDR1 SGDLS and CDR2 YYNGEE. V was clipped by 2 bases and J by 3 bases; unmatched bases: 12. CDR3 length equals 19 residues. This CDR3 reads CASSVGPGTGSSGANVLTF. The CDR3 DNA reads as TGTGCCAGCAGCGTGGGTCCCGGGACAGGGTCTAGTGGGGCCAACGTCCTGACTTTC.

The chain joins TRBV5-1 to TRBJ2-3; TRBD2 matches at 8 bases. The junction had 5 bases not matched to a gene; V was cut back by 5 bases and J by 0 bases. The CDR3 totals 15 residues. Per germline, CDR1 SGHRS and CDR2 YFSETQ. CDR3: CASSRSGGSTDTQYF. The CDR3, as DNA: TGCGCCAGCAGTCGAAGCGGGGGTAGCACAGATACGCAGTATTTT.

The chain uses TRBV19 and TRBJ2-1; D remains ambiguous. Germline CDR1 LNHDA, CDR2 SQIVND (reference sequence). V lost 6 bases and J 9 bases, leaving 9 bases between the germline ends. The CDR3 length is 11 residues. The CDR3, as DNA: TGTGCCAGTAGGAATTCGGGTGAGCAGTTCTTC. It specifies CASRNSGEQFF.

The V call is TRBV4-2, the J call TRBJ2-7, with 8 bases aligning to TRBD1. Germline CDR1 and CDR2: LGHNA and YNFKEQ. The CDR3 covers 16 residues. The V segment lost 0 bases and the J segment 3 bases; nucleotides outside the gene matches: 7. CDR3 sequence: CASSQDITGGSYEQYF. The CDR3 nucleotides are TGTGCCAGCAGCCAAGATATTACAGGGGGGAGCTACGAGCAGTACTTC.

The chain uses TRBV27 and TRBJ2-7; 9 bases match TRBD1. The CDR3 is made up of 14 amino acids. J was trimmed by 2 bases and V by 5 bases; bases with no gene match: 4. Germline V gene data show CDR1 as MNHEY and CDR2 as SMNVEV (reference sequence). This chain's CDR3 is CASSLGQGPYEQYF. As DNA, the CDR3 is TGTGCCAGCAGTCTCGGACAGGGGCCCTACGAGCAGTACTTC.

This chain links TRBV4-3 with TRBJ2-1, with 7 bases aligning to TRBD2. J lost 8 bases, V lost 4 bases, and 2 bases had no gene match. The CDR3 is 12 residues long. The V gene's germline CDR1 is LGHNA and CDR2 YSLEER. The DNA of the CDR3 is TGCGCCAGCAGCCTGGGGGGGGATGAGCAGTTCTTC. It encodes CASSLGGDEQFF.